What follows are 30 T cell receptor beta chains derived from one specimen sequenced in a study of blood T cells in healthy people across ages. A second PCR, run for about 6 to 12 cycles, used a sample-barcoded 5' primer plus a J-beta primer mix. TCRdb ran MiXCR on the 5' RACE reads and lists one entry per CDR3 protein. The table has roughly 1,500,000 distinct CDR3 sequences, approximately 32% seen once. The sample consisted of blood. The receptors come from a woman in her twenties or thirties in good health.

In this sample, this clonotype turned up a few times. The chain uses TRBV30 and TRBJ2-1; weak D call: TRBD1 (5 bases). The ends were cut back, 3 bases at V and 1 base at J, with 13 bases in the middle. The length of the CDR3 is 15 residues. CDR1 is GTSNPN, CDR2 SVGIG, per germline (reference sequence). In nucleotides, the CDR3 is TGTGCCTGGAGCCCTCCCAGGGCGTCCTACAATGAGCAGTTCTTC. Its translation is CAWSPPRASYNEQFF. Looking up the rest from reference TRBV30 and TRBJ2-1 gives the full variable domain: SQTIHQWPATLVQPVGSPLSLECTVEGTSNPNLYWYRQAAGRGLQLLFYSVGIGQISSEVPQNLSASRPQDRQFILSSKKLLLSDSGFYLCAWSPPRASYNEQFFGPGTRLTVL.

The chain is built from TRBV5-1 and TRBJ2-5, with a weak D call TRBD2 (6 bases). Germline CDR1 and CDR2: SGHRS and YFSETQ. The CDR3 spans 14 residues. V dropped 0 bases and J dropped 5 bases, with 11 bases sitting between them. The CDR3 here is CASSLGSEGETQYF. The DNA of the CDR3 is TGCGCCAGCAGCTTGGGCTCGGAGGGGGAGACCCAGTACTTC.

This clonotype showed up many times. The rearrangement links TRBV5-5 to TRBJ2-7, with D unresolved. Germline V gene sequence: CDR1 SGHKS, CDR2 YYEKEE (reference sequence). The CDR3 totals 15 residues. V was cut by 0 bases and J by 3 bases, with 13 bases left in between. The CDR3 spells CASSLATARNYEQYF. In nucleotides, the CDR3 is TGTGCCAGCAGCTTGGCAACAGCAAGGAACTACGAGCAGTACTTC.

The genes are TRBV9 and TRBJ2-4; 8 nucleotides line up with TRBD1. Germline V gene lookup returns CDR1 SGDLS and CDR2 YYNGEE. V trimming: 3 bases; J trimming: 13 bases; junction bases outside the gene matches: 12. The CDR3 contains 14 residues. The CDR3 spells CASSAGQGGSEQYF. CDR3 nucleotide sequence: TGTGCCAGCAGCGCCGGACAGGGAGGTAGTGAGCAGTACTTC.

The chain has TRBV28 and TRBJ1-5; possible D gene TRBD1, 6 bases. V shed 5 bases and J shed 4 bases, with 9 bases lying between them. This CDR3 comprises 13 residues. CDR1 is MDHEN and CDR2 is SYDVKM in the germline V gene. DNA for the CDR3: TGTGCCAGCAGTACAGGGCGGAATCAGCCCCAGCATTTT. Protein: CASSTGRNQPQHF. The full variable domain, in which reference TRBV28 and TRBJ1-5 provide the parts outside the CDR3, is DVKVTQSSRYLVKRTGEKVFLECVQDMDHENMFWYRQDPGLGLRLIYFSYDVKMKEKGDIPEGYSVSREKKERFSLILESASTNQTSMYLCASSTGRNQPQHFGDGTRLSIL.

This clonotype was found a few times. The chain carries TRBV20-1 and TRBJ2-5, with D perhaps given as TRBD1 or TRBD2 (5 bases each). Matching the DNA end better, TRBJ2-7 makes the J call doubtful. This CDR3 is 14 amino acids long. Germline V CDR1 and CDR2: DFQATT, SNEGSKA (reference sequence). CDR3 DNA: TGCAGTGCTAGTCTAGCAGGGCAGTTCGGCGAGCAGTACTTC. Protein product: CSASLAGQFGEQYF.

There are a few counts of this clonotype. V gene TRBV5-1 combines with J gene TRBJ2-2; 7 nucleotides align to TRBD1. Trimming took 2 bases from V and 3 from J; bases not matched to a gene: 4. CDR1 and CDR2 from the germline V gene are SGHRS and YFSETQ. The CDR3 runs 15 residues. The DNA for the CDR3 is TGCGCCAGCAGCTTAAGGGACAGCTACACCGGGGAGCTGTTTTTT. It codes for CASSLRDSYTGELFF.

The chain carries TRBV6-1 and TRBJ2-1, with 7 bases matching TRBD2. CDR1 MNHNS and CDR2 SASEGT come from the germline V gene. The ends lost 3 bases at V and 6 bases at J; junction bases unmatched: 8. The CDR3 sequence is 15 residues long. The CDR3 spells CASSDGLAVGNEQFF. The CDR3 DNA reads TGTGCCAGCAGTGACGGGCTAGCGGTGGGCAATGAGCAGTTCTTC.

CDR3 in DNA: TGTGCCAGCAGCGAAACAGTGGCTAATGAAAAACTGTTTTTT. Translated, it gives CASSETVANEKLFF. The chain employs TRBV25-1 and TRBJ1-4; no reliable D call. Germline V gene lookup returns CDR1 MGHDK and CDR2 SYGVNS. The V gene lost 6 bases and the J gene lost 3 bases, with 11 bases spanning the gap. This CDR3 has 14 amino acids. Based on the CDR3 plus reference TRBV25-1 and TRBJ1-4, the full variable domain is EADIYQTPRYLVIGTGKKITLECSQTMGHDKMYWYQQDPGMELHLIHYSYGVNSTEKGDLSSESTVSRIRTEHFPLTLESARPSHTSQYLCASSETVANEKLFFGSGTQLSVL.

This clonotype has ten or more counts. The chain has TRBV5-1 and TRBJ2-7; D is uncertain. The ends were cut back, 6 bases at V and 0 bases at J, with 13 bases in the middle. Germline CDR1 and CDR2: SGHRS and YFSETQ. There are 14 residues in the CDR3. This chain's CDR3 is CASTEPPGSYEQYF. The CDR3 DNA reads TGCGCCAGCACGGAGCCTCCGGGCTCCTACGAGCAGTACTTC.

This clonotype was counted a few times. The rearrangement links TRBV5-1 to TRBJ2-5; 8 bases match TRBD2. This CDR3 region has 16 residues. Germline CDR1 and CDR2: SGHRS and YFSETQ. J lost 5 bases, V lost 3 bases, and 12 bases had no gene match. CDR3 loop: CASSYYLAGLRETQYF. The CDR3 nucleotides are TGCGCCAGCAGCTACTACTTAGCGGGACTCCGGGAGACCCAGTACTTC.

In its sample, this clonotype was seen a few times. This chain connects TRBV5-6 to TRBJ1-2; 7 bases align to TRBD1. V lost 0 bases and J lost 3; bases outside the gene matches: 5. CDR1 and CDR2 (germline): SGHDT, YYEEEE. CDR3 length equals 15 residues. CDR3 coding DNA: TGTGCCAGCAGCTTGGCCGGGACAGAAGACTATGGCTACACCTTC. As protein: CASSLAGTEDYGYTF.

As regards this clonotype: Possible read error: a much larger clone is one base away. The chain uses TRBV29-1 and TRBJ2-3, with D unclear. The germline V gene encodes CDR1 SQVTM and CDR2 ANQGSEA. The CDR3 covers 13 residues. The CDR3 spells CGVEDTYTDTQYF. CDR3 DNA sequence: TGCGGCGTCGAAGACACGTACACAGATACGCAGTATTTT.

This clonotype was counted only a few times. This chain connects TRBV18 to TRBJ2-7, with 9 bases fitting TRBD2. Germline CDR1 KGHSH, CDR2 LQKENI. The CDR3 spans 15 residues. After removal of 0 bases from V and 9 bases from J, the junction contained 9 bases not matched to a gene. CDR3 sequence reads: CASSPPLAGRRRQYF. The CDR3 DNA sequence: TGTGCCAGCTCACCACCCCTAGCGGGGAGACGGCGGCAGTACTTC.

In its sample, this clonotype was seen many times. V usage is TRBV4-2 and J usage is TRBJ2-7, with 7 bases aligning to TRBD2. CDR1 and CDR2 (germline): LGHNA, YNFKEQ. Germline trimming cut 0 bases from V and 0 bases from J; bases unmatched to any gene: 5. The CDR3 has 16 residues. The CDR3: CASSQDLGGSSYEQYF. The CDR3 nucleotides are TGTGCCAGCAGCCAAGATTTGGGCGGGAGCTCCTACGAGCAGTACTTC.

V and J are TRBV7-9 and TRBJ1-6, with TRBD1 matching 7 bases. Germline V gives CDR1 SEHNR, CDR2 FQNEAQ (reference sequence). The V and J ends lost 5 bases and 3 bases, in that order; junction bases with no gene match: 10. The CDR3 is made up of 17 amino acids. The CDR3 DNA is TGTGCCAGCAGCGCCAGCACCCGGGACAGCTATAATTCACCCCTCCACTTT. Its translation: CASSASTRDSYNSPLHF.

The V gene is TRBV6-6, the J gene TRBJ2-1, with 7 bases identical to TRBD2. The length of the CDR3 is 15 residues. V shed 5 bases and J 3 bases; nucleotides not matched to a gene: 7. Germline V gives CDR1 MNHNY, CDR2 SVGAGI (reference sequence). CDR3 bases: TGTGCCAGCAGTACAAGCGGGATATACTACAATGAGCAGTTCTTC. Translation gives CASSTSGIYYNEQFF.

The sample holds a few counts of this clonotype. CDR3 DNA: TGCGCCAGCAGAGCTAATCGACAGGGAAGCTCTGGGGCCAACGTCCTGACTTTC. Translated: CASRANRQGSSGANVLTF. The chain carries TRBV5-1 and TRBJ2-6, with 7 bases lining up with TRBD1. The CDR3 covers 18 residues. Germline lookup yields CDR1 SGHRS and CDR2 YFSETQ. Unmatched junction bases numbered 11, after V lost 5 bases and J lost 0 bases.

Concerning this clonotype: The conserved phenylalanine or tryptophan normally closing the CDR3 is absent here, so this likely arose from a read error. The chain carries TRBV3-1 and TRBJ2-1, with 12 bases identical to TRBD2. The CDR3 loop spans 14 amino acids. The germline V gene has CDR1 LGHDT and CDR2 YNNKEL (reference sequence). Losses at the gene ends were 5 bases for V and 8 bases for J; bases not matched to a gene: 4. CDR3 protein: CASSTTSGRHEQFV. Here the CDR3 DNA reads TGTGCCAGCAGCACGACTAGCGGGAGACATGAGCAGTTCGTC.

Worth noting for this clonotype: This CDR3 is missing its conserved last phenylalanine or tryptophan, likely due to a read error. This rearrangement joins TRBV7-9 to TRBJ2-3, with TRBD2 as a possible D gene (6 bases). This CDR3 has 16 amino acids. V was cut by 0 bases and J by 0 bases, with 10 bases left in between. Germline V lookup: CDR1 SEHNR, CDR2 FQNEAQ (reference sequence). The CDR3 protein is CASSLAAGGSTDTQYV. Here the CDR3 DNA reads TGTGCCAGCAGCTTAGCTGCCGGGGGAAGCACAGATACGCAGTATGTT.

The sample holds a few counts of this clonotype. J is TRBJ2-3 and V is TRBV7-6; D may be TRBD1 (6 bases). V lost 9 bases and J 0 bases, leaving 13 bases between the germline ends. CDR3 size: 14 residues. Germline CDR1 SGHVS, CDR2 FNYEAQ. CDR3 sequence reads: CASTWGPSTDTQYF. The CDR3 DNA is TGTGCCAGTACCTGGGGGCCTAGCACAGATACGCAGTATTTT.

The V gene is TRBV20-1, the J gene TRBJ2-1, with a possible D match to TRBD2 (6 bases). Germline CDR1 is DFQATT and CDR2 is SNEGSKA (reference sequence). The CDR3 consists of 12 residues. Trimming cost V 6 bases and J 5 bases, with 11 bases left between them. This CDR3 is CSAWDLNNEQFF. CDR3 bases: TGCAGTGCCTGGGACTTGAACAATGAGCAGTTCTTC.

The chain employs TRBV27 and TRBJ1-6; a possible D gene is TRBD1 (5 bases). The V end was cut by 0 bases, the J end by 10 bases, with 25 bases between. Per the germline V gene, CDR1 is MNHEY and CDR2 is SMNVEV (reference sequence). The length of the CDR3 is 19 residues. This CDR3 reads CASSLSYRVGASGLSPLHF. CDR3 DNA sequence: TGTGCCAGCAGTTTATCGTATAGGGTTGGGGCCTCGGGGTTGTCACCCCTCCACTTT.

Note on this clonotype: The junction and the germline gene differ at one end; a read error may be behind it. The V and J genes are TRBV28 and TRBJ2-4, with 8 bases lining up with TRBD1. Near its end, the DNA agrees better with TRBJ2-7, so the J call may be wrong. Germline V gene sequence: CDR1 MDHEN, CDR2 SYDVKM. The CDR3 extends over 16 amino acids. CDR3 bases: TGTGTCAGCAGTTTATCCGCAGGGGGCCCCTCCTACGAGCAGTACTTC. It yields the protein CVSSLSAGGPSYEQYF.

This chain links TRBV5-1 with TRBJ2-1; D gene ambiguous. V lost 2 bases to trimming and J lost 7 bases, with 19 bases between them. The CDR3 loop spans 16 amino acids. Germline V lookup: CDR1 SGHRS, CDR2 YFSETQ. The CDR3 DNA sequence: TGCGCCAGCAGCTTAGGAGAGAAATTCGGTAGGAATGAGCAGTTCTTC. Translating it yields CASSLGEKFGRNEQFF. Complete variable domain (other parts from reference TRBV5-1 and TRBJ2-1): KAGVTQTPRYLIKTRGQQVTLSCSPISGHRSVSWYQQTPGQGLQFLFEYFSETQRNKGNFPGRFSGRQFSNSRSEMNVSTLELGDSALYLCASSLGEKFGRNEQFFGPGTRLTVL.

This clonotype was counted a single time. The V and J genes are TRBV10-3 and TRBJ1-2; 7 bases map to TRBD1. This CDR3 has 15 residues. Germline V gene data show CDR1 as ENHRY and CDR2 as SYGVKD. The V segment lost 8 bases and the J segment 0 bases; nucleotides outside the gene matches: 9. Here the CDR3 DNA reads TGTGCCATCGGTAGGGGACAGTTCGCTAACTATGGCTACACCTTC. Amino acids: CAIGRGQFANYGYTF.

This chain connects TRBV18 to TRBJ2-3; TRBD2 agrees at 8 bases. The CDR3 is 16 amino acids. V shed 2 bases, J shed 3 bases, and the junction held 7 bases outside the gene matches. Germline loops: CDR1 KGHSH, CDR2 LQKENI. The CDR3 DNA follows: TGTGCCAGCTCACCAGTGAGACTAGCGACAACAGATACGCAGTATTTT. It specifies CASSPVRLATTDTQYF.

The chain links TRBV5-1 to TRBJ2-1; D remains ambiguous. Per the germline V gene, CDR1 is SGHRS and CDR2 is YFSETQ. The CDR3 runs to 14 residues. Trimming took 0 bases from V and 5 from J, leaving 9 bases between them. Here the CDR3 reads CASSLVSQNNEQFF. The CDR3 DNA reads TGCGCCAGCAGCTTGGTGTCCCAGAACAATGAGCAGTTCTTC.

This clonotype was recorded a few times. The rearrangement joins TRBV7-9 to TRBJ2-7; D is possibly TRBD2 (5 bases). The V end was cut by 5 bases, the J end by 5 bases, with 13 bases between. CDR3 length: 13 residues. CDR1 and CDR2 (germline): SEHNR, FQNEAQ (reference sequence). CDR3 sequence (DNA): TGTGCCAGCAGCACCCGGTTGGAGGACGAGCAGTACTTC. Its translation is CASSTRLEDEQYF.

The table lists this clonotype with many counts. The chain combines TRBV2 with TRBJ1-2; D ambiguous. Germline V CDR1 and CDR2: SNHLY, FYNNEI. CDR3 length equals 14 residues. V shed 5 bases and J shed 5 bases, with 15 bases lying between them. The CDR3 nucleotides read TGTGCCAGCAGTCCTACAGTGACTGGGTATGGCTACACCTTC. It specifies CASSPTVTGYGYTF.